These 15 T cell receptor beta chains originate from one sample sequenced in a study of blood T cell repertoires in COVID-19. Method: immunoSEQ multiplex PCR; TCRdb's copy keeps in-frame clones and lacks some. The data contain some 250,000 clones, over 75% of them seen just once; the ten biggest clones take up 1.5% to 2%. Input material: PBMCs or T cells enriched from blood (not recorded which). These receptors all stem from a woman between 45 and 60 years old who had recovered from COVID-19.

In this sample, this clone turned up many times. This sequence joins TRBV28 and TRBJ2-7, with D perhaps matching TRBD1 (6 bases). The length of the CDR3 is 15 residues. Germline CDR1 is MDHEN and CDR2 is SYDVKM. V was trimmed by 1 base and J by 5 bases, leaving 15 bases between them. The CDR3 nucleotides read TGTGCCAGCAGTTTATTGGGCAGGGGAGTCGACGAGCAGTACTTC. The encoded protein is CASSLLGRGVDEQYF. Based on the CDR3 plus reference TRBV28 and TRBJ2-7, the full variable domain is DVKVTQSSRYLVKRTGEKVFLECVQDMDHENMFWYRQDPGLGLRLIYFSYDVKMKEKGDIPEGYSVSREKKERFSLILESASTNQTSMYLCASSLLGRGVDEQYFGPGTRLTVT.

The chain links TRBV20-1 to TRBJ1-1; D not resolved. Germline V gene lookup returns CDR1 DFQATT and CDR2 SNEGSKA (reference sequence). Trimming cost V 1 base and J 10 bases, with 7 bases left between them. The length of the CDR3 is 10 residues. CDR3 nucleotides: TGCAGTGCTAGAGCTTACGGAGCTTTCTTT. Protein: CSARAYGAFF.

The chain combines TRBV5-1 with TRBJ2-7; possible D gene TRBD1, 7 bases. The length of the CDR3 is 15 residues. Trimming shortened V by 4 bases and J by 3 bases, and 17 bases separated the two germline ends. Per germline, CDR1 SGHRS and CDR2 YFSETQ. The CDR3, as DNA: TGCGCCAGCAGCCCCGCAGGGGGGTTCTTCTACGAGCAGTACTTC. Translated, it gives CASSPAGGFFYEQYF. The full variable domain, in which reference TRBV5-1 and TRBJ2-7 provide the parts outside the CDR3, is KAGVTQTPRYLIKTRGQQVTLSCSPISGHRSVSWYQQTPGQGLQFLFEYFSETQRNKGNFPGRFSGRQFSNSRSEMNVSTLELGDSALYLCASSPAGGFFYEQYFGPGTRLTVT.

The chain links TRBV7-8 to TRBJ2-1; TRBD2 is a possible D gene (6 bases). The V and J ends lost 2 bases and 1 base respectively, with 12 bases between them. Looked up from germline, CDR1 is SGHVS and CDR2 is FQNEAQ. CDR3 length equals 16 residues. This chain's CDR3 is CASSLRQGGSYNEQFF. For the CDR3, the DNA is TGTGCCAGCAGCTTACGTCAGGGAGGTTCCTACAATGAGCAGTTCTTC. Together with reference TRBV7-8 and TRBJ2-1, the CDR3 gives the full variable domain: GAGVSQSPRYKVAKRGQDVALRCDPISGHVSLFWYQQALGQGPEFLTYFQNEAQLDKSGLPSDRFFAERPEGSVSTLKIQRTQQEDSAVYLCASSLRQGGSYNEQFFGPGTRLTVL.

The V call is TRBV3-1 (or the pseudogene TRBV3-2), the J call TRBJ1-1; D uncertain. This CDR3 is 12 amino acids long. The V gene lost 1 base and the J gene lost 5 bases, with 5 bases spanning the gap. CDR1 and CDR2 (germline): LGHDT, YNNKEL (reference sequence). This CDR3 is CASSQVNTEAFF. The CDR3 DNA sequence: TGTGCCAGCAGCCAAGTAAATACTGAAGCTTTCTTT.

The V and J genes are TRBV27 and TRBJ1-6; 10 bases fit TRBD1. The germline CDR1 and CDR2 sequences are MNHEY and SMNVEV (reference sequence). This CDR3 contains 14 residues. V shed 6 bases and J 10 bases; nucleotides not matched to a gene: 6. CDR3 loop: CASSPGQGWSPLHF. In nucleotides, the CDR3 is TGTGCCAGCAGCCCGGGACAGGGGTGGTCACCCCTCCACTTT.

The V call is TRBV4-1, the J call TRBJ1-2, with TRBD1 identical over 9 bases. V shed 4 bases, J shed 8 bases, and the junction held 5 bases outside the gene matches. The CDR3 has 13 residues. CDR1 MGHRA and CDR2 YSYEKL come from the germline V gene. The CDR3 coding sequence is TGCGCCAGCAGCCCGCAAACAGGGGGCGGCTACACCTTC. It translates to CASSPQTGGGYTF.

This clone occurred a few times. The chain employs TRBV27 and TRBJ1-5, with D tentatively TRBD1 (6 bases). CDR1 and CDR2 (germline): MNHEY, SMNVEV (reference sequence). The CDR3 sequence is 16 residues long. The germline V and J ends were trimmed by 5 bases and 1 base, with 15 bases remaining between them. The CDR3 DNA reads as TGTGCCAGCAGTACCCAAGGGGGATTGAGCAATCAGCCCCAGCATTTT. Translated, it gives CASSTQGGLSNQPQHF.

The chain combines TRBV9 with TRBJ2-2, with 9 nucleotides matching TRBD2. With V trimmed by 3 bases and J by 0 bases, 6 bases remained unmatched. CDR3 length: 17 amino acids. The V gene's germline CDR1 is SGDLS and CDR2 YYNGEE. CDR3 sequence: CASSGGAGGSNTGELFF. CDR3 bases: TGTGCCAGCAGCGGGGGAGCGGGAGGATCGAACACCGGGGAGCTGTTTTTT.

The genes are TRBV29-1 and TRBJ2-2; 11 nucleotides agree with TRBD1. The V gene end was trimmed by 5 bases and the J gene end by 7 bases; junction bases not matched to a gene: 9. CDR1 SQVTM and CDR2 ANQGSEA come from the germline V gene. This CDR3 has 15 residues. The CDR3 spells CSVSLGQGAGGELFF. The DNA for the CDR3 is TGCAGCGTTTCGCTCGGACAGGGGGCAGGCGGGGAGCTGTTTTTT.

V is TRBV27 and J is TRBJ1-6; D gene unclear. The CDR3 contains 16 residues. Germline V lookup: CDR1 MNHEY, CDR2 SMNVEV (reference sequence). With 8 bases removed from V and 5 bases from J, the gap between germline ends came to 19 bases. The CDR3 loop is CASSALMVQNNSPLHF. CDR3 coding DNA: TGTGCCAGCTCCGCCCTTATGGTACAGAATAATTCACCCCTCCACTTT.

The chain carries TRBV27 and TRBJ1-5; unclear D gene. Trimming took 3 bases from V and 6 from J, leaving 15 bases between them. CDR3 size: 15 residues. Germline V gene sequence: CDR1 MNHEY, CDR2 SMNVEV (reference sequence). The CDR3, as DNA: TGTGCCAGCAGTTTGTCAGGAGCCGGGAGTCAGCCCCAGCATTTT. Encoded protein: CASSLSGAGSQPQHF.

The gene calls are TRBV12-3 or TRBV12-4 and TRBJ1-1; D is ambiguous. Trimming removed 1 base at V and 5 bases at J, with 8 bases between. The CDR3 spans 13 residues. The DNA for the CDR3 is TGTGCCAGCAGTTTAGAGGGAGGTACTGAAGCTTTCTTT. It translates to CASSLEGGTEAFF.

The J gene is TRBJ1-2, the V gene TRBV19, with D maybe TRBD1 (5 bases). CDR3 length: 13 residues. Germline V gene lookup returns CDR1 LNHDA and CDR2 SQIVND (reference sequence). The V end was cut by 6 bases, the J end by 1 base, with 9 bases between. The CDR3 DNA is TGTGCCAGTAGACCCAGGGATAACTATGGCTACACCTTC. Its protein product is CASRPRDNYGYTF.

J is TRBJ2-5 and V is TRBV7-8; possibly TRBD2 for D (6 bases). The CDR3 has 14 residues. Germline V CDR1 and CDR2: SGHVS, FQNEAQ. The V and J ends lost 5 bases and 4 bases respectively, with 14 bases between them. CDR3 sequence reads: CASSLPGTRETQYF. The CDR3 bases are TGTGCCAGCAGCCTACCAGGGACTCGAGAGACCCAGTACTTC.